This T cell receptor (beta chain) was sequenced during a study of blood T cell repertoires in COVID-19. About the research overall: Nucleic acid was either cDNA or gDNA, and it came from T cells, B-cell-depleted T cells, or PBMCs.

Some clones are missing from TCRdb's copy, which holds only in-frame ones; the method was immunoSEQ multiplex PCR. The repertoire has 120,000 to 150,000 clones, around 89% of them found once; the top ten carry around 26%. The J segment lost 11 bases and the V segment lost 7 bases, leaving 10 bases of the junction unmatched. This CDR3 is 13 amino acids long. The TCR was taken from a human donor in a cohort sampled during active COVID-19. This chain joins TRBV12-3 or TRBV12-4 and TRBJ2-5; TRBD2 matches 10 bases. Sequencing input: peripheral blood. CDR3 nucleotide sequence: TGTGCCAGCAAGATTAGCGGGGGGCCGGCACAGTACTTC. This sequence encodes CASKISGGPAQYF.